The 25 T cell receptor beta chains reported below all come from one sample, sequenced in a study of Ad26.COV2.S vaccination and SARS-CoV-2 variants. Treatment indicated: roughly 19 received Ad26.COV2.S at low or high dose, single or two shots; 5 received placebo; per-sample allocation not given. Specimens were obtained on day 63 following the first vaccine or placebo injection. Sequencing was performed with immunoSEQ multiplex PCR; in TCRdb, only in-frame clones are kept and a portion is missing. Of about 460,000 clones listed, about nine tenths are singletons. The starting material was peripheral blood, obtained in a trial of Ad26.COV2.S vaccine versus placebo. The receptors were gathered from a person aged 18-60 years who received the Ad26.COV2.S COVID-19 vaccine or a placebo.

As for this clone: Other DNA variants within this sample encode the same CDR3. The chain employs TRBV6-5 and TRBJ1-4; D is uncertain. V shed 0 bases and J shed 0 bases, with 5 bases lying between them. Germline CDR1 is MNHEY and CDR2 is SVGAGI. The CDR3 has 15 residues. CDR3 DNA: TGTGCCAGCAGTTACTCGCAGGCAACTAATGAAAAACTGTTTTTT. Translated: CASSYSQATNEKLFF.

The chain employs TRBV30 and TRBJ1-5; 9 nucleotides line up with TRBD1. This CDR3 has 16 amino acids. CDR1 and CDR2 from the germline V gene are GTSNPN and SVGIG (reference sequence). Trimming took 0 bases from V and 7 from J; bases not matched to a gene: 10. CDR3: CAWSVSRTGVEQPQHF. The CDR3 nucleotides are TGTGCCTGGAGTGTATCCAGGACAGGGGTCGAGCAGCCCCAGCATTTT.

The V and J genes are TRBV19 and TRBJ1-2; TRBD1 aligns across 9 bases. Germline lookup yields CDR1 LNHDA and CDR2 SQIVND (reference sequence). The CDR3 is made up of 16 amino acids. Trimming cost V 4 bases and J 7 bases; bases outside gene matches: 13. The CDR3 bases are TGTGCCAGTAGTAAACGGAATCCGGGACAGGGCTTTGGCTACACCTTC. The encoded protein is CASSKRNPGQGFGYTF.

This clone was found once. This chain connects TRBV2 to TRBJ2-7; 8 bases fit TRBD2. The V gene's germline CDR1 is SNHLY and CDR2 FYNNEI. The J segment lost 7 bases and the V segment lost 6 bases, leaving 14 bases of the junction unmatched. The CDR3 sequence is 15 residues long. The DNA for the CDR3 is TGTGCCAGCAGACGCCGGACTAGCTCGGGGGATGAGCAGTACTTC. Protein sequence: CASRRRTSSGDEQYF.

The chain couples TRBV2 to TRBJ2-2; no clear D gene. Deletions cut 6 bases from V and 0 bases from J, with 11 bases between. The CDR3 is made up of 15 amino acids. Germline-derived CDR1 and CDR2 are SNHLY and FYNNEI. The DNA of the CDR3 is TGTGCCAGCAGAGGTGGCGTAGCGAACACCGGGGAGCTGTTTTTT. Amino acid sequence: CASRGGVANTGELFF.

This clone turned up a few times. This chain links TRBV6-2 or TRBV6-3 with TRBJ1-6, with D hard to call. Germline assignment: CDR1 MNHEY and CDR2 SVGEGT. V lost 4 bases, J lost 0 bases, and 10 bases lay in between. The CDR3 is 16 residues long. The CDR3 DNA follows: TGTGCCAGCAGTTGGGGTCGGAGCTCCTATAATTCACCCCTCCACTTT. Protein: CASSWGRSSYNSPLHF.

The CDR3 sequence: CASSLVTASSYNEQFF. The CDR3 bases are TGCGCCAGCAGCTTAGTTACAGCGAGCTCCTACAATGAGCAGTTCTTC. The genes are TRBV5-1 and TRBJ2-1; D uncertain. There are 16 residues in the CDR3. V lost 2 bases and J 0 bases, leaving 12 bases between the germline ends. CDR1 SGHRS and CDR2 YFSETQ come from the germline V gene. Filled out from reference TRBV5-1 and TRBJ2-1, the complete variable domain reads KAGVTQTPRYLIKTRGQQVTLSCSPISGHRSVSWYQQTPGQGLQFLFEYFSETQRNKGNFPGRFSGRQFSNSRSEMNVSTLELGDSALYLCASSLVTASSYNEQFFGPGTRLTVL.

The chain employs TRBV6-2 or TRBV6-3 and TRBJ1-4; 7 positions match TRBD1. Germline V gives CDR1 MNHEY, CDR2 SVGEGT. V gave up 6 bases and J gave up 5 bases; unmatched junction bases: 6. The CDR3 contains 14 residues. CDR3 loop: CASSPGQINEKLFF. CDR3 DNA sequence: TGTGCCAGCAGCCCGGGACAGATAAATGAAAAACTGTTTTTT.

This chain uses TRBV5-4 with TRBJ2-3; D remains ambiguous. This CDR3 region has 13 residues. Trimming shortened V by 1 base and J by 5 bases, and 8 bases separated the two germline ends. CDR1 SGHNT and CDR2 YYREEE come from the germline V gene (reference sequence). The CDR3 region has the DNA TGTGCCAGCAGCTTGTTCACAAAAGATACGCAGTATTTT. Translation gives CASSLFTKDTQYF.

Here the CDR3 reads CASSRGPIAGPNSYNEQFF. The CDR3 DNA reads as TGTGCCAGCAGCCGAGGGCCAATAGCGGGACCTAACTCCTACAATGAGCAGTTCTTC. The rearrangement links TRBV13 to TRBJ2-1, with TRBD2 matching 8 bases. J gave up 0 bases and V 5 bases, and 15 bases lay outside the gene matches. This CDR3 spans 19 amino acids. The germline CDR1 and CDR2 sequences are PRHDT and FYEKMQ (reference sequence).

The J gene is TRBJ1-5, the V gene TRBV20-1; a weak D match, TRBD1 (5 bases). This CDR3 is built from 14 residues. Germline CDR1 reads DFQATT; CDR2 reads SNEGSKA (reference sequence). The ends were cut back, 3 bases at V and 5 bases at J, with 14 bases in the middle. Here the CDR3 reads CSASNRGRDQPQHF. The CDR3 DNA sequence: TGCAGTGCTAGTAACCGGGGCCGGGATCAGCCCCAGCATTTT.

The gene calls are TRBV28 and TRBJ1-1, with 7 positions matching TRBD1. Trimming at V came to 2 bases and at J to 5 bases, leaving 5 bases not matched to a gene. Germline V CDR1 and CDR2: MDHEN, SYDVKM. The CDR3 has 14 amino acids. The CDR3 coding sequence is TGTGCCAGCAGTTTAAGGGGGCAAGGGACTGAAGCTTTCTTT. Translation gives CASSLRGQGTEAFF. Full variable domain (outside the CDR3, taken from reference TRBV28 and TRBJ1-1): DVKVTQSSRYLVKRTGEKVFLECVQDMDHENMFWYRQDPGLGLRLIYFSYDVKMKEKGDIPEGYSVSREKKERFSLILESASTNQTSMYLCASSLRGQGTEAFFGQGTRLTVV.

The chain has TRBV14 and TRBJ1-1, with D maybe TRBD1 (5 bases). Germline V gene data show CDR1 as SGHDN and CDR2 as FVKESK. CDR3 length: 15 residues. Trimming took 0 bases from V and 5 from J, leaving 13 bases between them. This chain's CDR3 is CASSQDVGLGTEAFF. Here the CDR3 DNA reads TGTGCCAGCAGCCAAGATGTGGGGCTAGGGACTGAAGCTTTCTTT. The variable domain in full, with the rest retrieved from reference TRBV14 and TRBJ1-1, is EAGVTQFPSHSVIEKGQTVTLRCDPISGHDNLYWYRRVMGKEIKFLLHFVKESKQDESGMPNNRFLAERTGGTYSTLKVQPAELEDSGVYFCASSQDVGLGTEAFFGQGTRLTVV.

The J gene is TRBJ1-3, the V gene TRBV2, with 7 bases fitting TRBD1. J lost 2 bases, V lost 5 bases, and 3 bases had no gene match. The CDR3 sequence is 14 residues long. Germline CDR1 SNHLY, CDR2 FYNNEI. This CDR3 reads CASSYRGAGNTIYF. The DNA of the CDR3 is TGTGCCAGCAGTTACAGGGGCGCTGGAAACACCATATATTTT.

This clone was seen just once. The chain is built from TRBV28 and TRBJ2-2; 7 nucleotides agree with TRBD1. Germline trimming cut 3 bases from V and 6 bases from J; bases unmatched to any gene: 13. The V gene's germline CDR1 is MDHEN and CDR2 SYDVKM. This CDR3 has 17 residues. CDR3 amino acids: CASSLRTGPSWAGELFF. The CDR3 nucleotides read TGTGCCAGCAGTTTGAGGACAGGCCCTTCTTGGGCCGGGGAGCTGTTTTTT.

J is TRBJ1-5 and V is TRBV30; the D is unclear. This CDR3 comprises 14 residues. The V gene lost 0 bases and the J gene lost 7 bases, with 13 bases spanning the gap. Germline V gene data show CDR1 as GTSNPN and CDR2 as SVGIG (reference sequence). The CDR3, as DNA: TGTGCCTGGAGTGTAGAGAGTGCAGGACAGCCCCAGCATTTT. It translates to CAWSVESAGQPQHF.

The rearrangement uses TRBV7-9 and TRBJ2-3, with D maybe TRBD2 (6 bases). CDR1 is SEHNR, CDR2 FQNEAQ, per germline (reference sequence). Trimming removed 5 bases from V and 5 bases from J, with 11 bases in between. The CDR3 has 13 amino acids. The CDR3 reads CASSRSAGDTQYF. CDR3 nucleotides: TGTGCCAGCAGCCGGTCAGCGGGAGATACGCAGTATTTT. Variable domain in full (rest from reference TRBV7-9 and TRBJ2-3): DTGVSQNPRHKITKRGQNVTFRCDPISEHNRLYWYRQTLGQGPEFLTYFQNEAQLEKSRLLSDRFSAERPKGSFSTLEIQRTEQGDSAMYLCASSRSAGDTQYFGPGTRLTVL.

The chain's CDR3 is CAISESASGGIYEQYF. The CDR3 DNA is TGTGCCATCAGTGAGTCGGCTAGCGGGGGGATATACGAGCAGTACTTC. The chain uses TRBV10-3 and TRBJ2-7; the match to TRBD2 covers 11 bases. After removal of 0 bases from V and 4 bases from J, the junction contained 5 bases not matched to a gene. CDR3 length: 16 amino acids. The germline V gene has CDR1 ENHRY and CDR2 SYGVKD.

The chain couples TRBV6-5 to TRBJ2-7; the D gene is possibly TRBD2 (5 bases). The ends were cut back, 6 bases at V and 5 bases at J, with 11 bases in the middle. The CDR3 is made up of 12 amino acids. Germline V gene sequence: CDR1 MNHEY, CDR2 SVGAGI. The CDR3 DNA reads as TGTGCCAGCAGGAGGGCCCTCCACGAGCAGTACTTC. Amino acids: CASRRALHEQYF.

The chain combines TRBV4-3 with TRBJ1-2, with D uncertain. The germline V and J ends were trimmed by 0 bases and 2 bases, with 10 bases remaining between them. This CDR3 has 15 residues. Germline V gene data show CDR1 as LGHNA and CDR2 as YSLEER. CDR3 protein: CASSQDWNGNYGYTF. The CDR3 nucleotides are TGCGCCAGCAGCCAAGATTGGAACGGGAACTATGGCTACACCTTC.

With regard to this clone: The junction and the germline gene differ at one end; a read error may be behind it. The chain carries TRBV6-1 and TRBJ2-2; the match to TRBD1 covers 10 bases. The CDR3 consists of 15 residues. CDR1 is MNHNS and CDR2 is SASEGT in the germline V gene. The CDR3 region is CASREDRGRTGELFF. The CDR3 coding sequence is TGTGCCAGCAGGGAAGACAGGGGGCGAACCGGGGAGCTGTTTTTT.

The chain carries TRBV4-3 and TRBJ1-3; D uncertain. The V end lost 3 bases, the J end lost 0 bases, and 6 bases lay between the germline ends. The CDR3 has 14 amino acids. The germline V gene has CDR1 LGHNA and CDR2 YSLEER. The CDR3 DNA reads TGCGCCAGCAGCCAGCCAGGCTCTGGAAACACCATATATTTT. It specifies CASSQPGSGNTIYF.

V is TRBV5-1 and J is TRBJ2-5; a possible D gene is TRBD1 (6 bases). Germline V lookup: CDR1 SGHRS, CDR2 YFSETQ. The CDR3 covers 15 residues. Trimming took off 0 bases at V and 5 bases at J, with 14 bases between the two ends. CDR3 DNA sequence: TGCGCCAGCAGCTTGGGGGACACATTTTTCGAGACCCAGTACTTC. The encoded protein is CASSLGDTFFETQYF.

The chain carries TRBV18 and TRBJ2-1; unclear D gene. The CDR3 has 15 amino acids. Germline V gene lookup returns CDR1 KGHSH and CDR2 LQKENI. Trimming took off 0 bases at V and 2 bases at J, with 8 bases between the two ends. Here the CDR3 DNA reads TGTGCCAGCTCACCACCCGGGTCCACCTACAATGAGCAGTTCTTC. Translation: CASSPPGSTYNEQFF.

In this sample, this clone turned up a few times. The chain is built from TRBV7-9 and TRBJ1-2, with 7 bases aligning to TRBD1. This CDR3 comprises 13 residues. Germline V gene lookup returns CDR1 SEHNR and CDR2 FQNEAQ (reference sequence). The ends lost 5 bases at V and 7 bases at J; junction bases unmatched: 7. CDR3 nucleotides: TGTGCCAGCAGCGGGACAGCGTCCCCTGGCTACACCTTC. Its protein product is CASSGTASPGYTF.